Listed below are T cell receptor beta chains from one sample, sequenced in a study of T cells after yellow fever vaccination. TCRdb recomputed calls from the 5' RACE reads with MiXCR, one row per CDR3 protein. Of 150,000 to 200,000 distinct CDR3 sequences listed, about a tenth are singletons. The sample here was CD8+ T cells sorted from PBMCs, taken 45 days after the yellow fever booster vaccination. These receptor sequences come from a man between 18 and 29 years old who received the YFV17D yellow fever vaccine. Each CDR3 is given with its conserved first and last residue. The D gene is left open where the match is weak. The size entry is marked missing in some rows and otherwise reads once, few, many or a size class.

TRBD1	NA	TRBJ1-2	TRBV19	CASSQGARGYTF	TGTGCCAGTAGTCAGGGGGCGAGAGGCTACACCTTC
NA	few	TRBJ2-1	TRBV7-8	CASSYEEESYNEQFF	TGTGCCAGCAGCTACGAAGAGGAGTCCTACAATGAGCAGTTCTTC
NA	many	TRBJ2-7	TRBV20-1	CSARPYRESAYEQYF	TGCAGTGCTAGGCCCTACAGGGAAAGCGCCTACGAGCAGTACTTC
NA	few	TRBJ2-5	TRBV7-9	CASSLSVERETQYF	TGTGCCAGCAGCCTTAGTGTCGAGAGAGAGACCCAGTACTTC
NA	few	TRBJ1-2	TRBV28	CASRQVGNYGYTF	TGTGCCAGCAGACAGGTGGGAAACTATGGCTACACCTTC
NA	few	TRBJ2-7	TRBV2	CASTPKGVMGYEQYF	TGTGCCAGCACCCCCAAGGGGGTCATGGGTTACGAGCAGTACTTC
NA	NA	TRBJ1-2	TRBV6-1	CASSEALRASTNYGYTF	TGTGCCAGCAGTGAAGCGCTTCGGGCAAGCACTAACTATGGCTACACCTTC
NA	NA	TRBJ2-1	TRBV12-3/TRBV12-4	CASRDTYHRRSSYNEQFF	TGTGCCAGCAGAGATACGTATCACCGGAGGAGCTCCTACAATGAGCAGTTCTTC
NA	many	TRBJ2-1	TRBV5-1	CASSLEWGDNEQFF	TGCGCCAGCAGCTTGGAGTGGGGCGACAATGAGCAGTTCTTC
TRBD2	few	TRBJ2-1	TRBV7-9	CASSSSGASYNEQFF	TGTGCCAGCAGCTCGAGCGGGGCCAGTTACAATGAGCAGTTCTTC
NA	NA	TRBJ1-5	TRBV4-1	CASSQAYSYQPQHF	TGCGCCAGCAGCCAAGCTTACAGTTATCAGCCCCAGCATTTT